This T cell receptor (beta chain) was retrieved from a study of vaccination and CD4 T cells after COVID-19. As for the study in general: Median time from COVID diagnosis to post-COVID sampling was roughly 13 weeks (35 to 161). The study collected post-vaccine samples a median around 70 days after dose two, with a range of 14 to 241. For control cultures, the treatment was a CEFX pool, an HIV-1 Nef pool, or no peptide.

As to this clonotype: The antigen remains unidentified.

The CDR3 has 14 residues. With V trimmed by 4 bases and J by 8 bases, 8 bases remained unmatched. CDR1 is SGDLS and CDR2 is YYNGEE in the germline V gene. The Oncomine TCR Beta short-read assay was applied to DNA of cultured CD4+ T cells. CD4+ T cells were cultured, and genomic DNA was extracted from them. TCRdb called the PCR reads again in MiXCR, with one record for every CDR3 protein. Found here are fewer than 16,000 distinct CDR3 sequences, 51% of them singletons; the top ten hold about 12%. Treatment indicated: approximately nine-day PBMC culture with coronavirus spike peptide pools or control peptides (ViraFEST assay).

Input material: CD4+ T cells from blood, cultured in vitro. This TCR came from a human donor who had recovered from COVID-19. The chain links TRBV9 to TRBJ2-4; 8 bases align to TRBD1. Written as DNA, the CDR3 is TGTGCCAGCAGCATCCGTGACAGGGGAGACATTCAGTACTTC. Translated, it gives CASSIRDRGDIQYF.